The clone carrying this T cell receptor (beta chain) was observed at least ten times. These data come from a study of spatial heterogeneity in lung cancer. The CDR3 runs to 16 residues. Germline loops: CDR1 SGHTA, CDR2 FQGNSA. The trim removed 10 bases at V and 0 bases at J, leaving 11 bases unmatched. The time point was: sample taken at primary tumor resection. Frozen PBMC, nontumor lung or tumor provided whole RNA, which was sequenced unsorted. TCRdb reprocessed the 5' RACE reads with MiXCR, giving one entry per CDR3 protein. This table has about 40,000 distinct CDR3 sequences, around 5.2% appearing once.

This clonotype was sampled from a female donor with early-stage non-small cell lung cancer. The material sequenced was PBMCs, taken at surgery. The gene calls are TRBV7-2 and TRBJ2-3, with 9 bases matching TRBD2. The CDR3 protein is CATRNSGGLSTDTQYF. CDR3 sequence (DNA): TGTGCCACCCGAAATAGCGGGGGCCTTAGCACAGATACGCAGTATTTT.